Here is one TCR beta chain with its context. The CDR3 extends over 15 amino acids. Germline V lookup: CDR1 SEHNR, CDR2 FQNEAQ (reference sequence). V lost 5 bases, J lost 4 bases, and 6 bases stayed unmatched. The data belong to a study of Tregs in tolerant kidney transplant recipients. The nonmyeloablative bone marrow transplants came from related graft donors, with transient mixed chimerism. Assay used: immunoSEQ multiplex PCR; TCRdb lists only in-frame clones, some missing. The sample shows roughly 64,000 clones, around 87% of them seen only once. The sequence derives from a human patient who received a combined kidney and bone marrow transplant. Some T cells may originate from the graft donor. The genes are TRBV7-9 and TRBJ2-2; 8 nucleotides align to TRBD1. This material consisted of CD4+ T cells from blood (PBMCs), taken 6 months after the transplant. CDR3 residues: CASSHGQGGTGELFF. The DNA of the CDR3 is TGTGCCAGCAGCCACGGACAGGGTGGCACCGGGGAGCTGTTTTTT.